This entry is about one T cell receptor beta chain. Its antigen is not identified. TCRdb re-derived calls from the RT-PCR reads in MiXCR, one entry per CDR3 protein. The sample includes some 480,000 distinct CDR3 sequences, roughly 9.8% of them seen just once. CDR3 length equals 16 residues. Germline V gene data show CDR1 as SEHNR and CDR2 as FQNEAQ (reference sequence). V lost 5 bases and J lost 2; bases outside the gene matches: 8. The source of the sample is a study of response to subunit inactivated influenza vaccine. Overall study results and limits: Authors suggested seasonal influenza vaccinations each recruit few new T cells.

J is TRBJ2-3 and V is TRBV7-9, with TRBD2 matching over 9 bases. This receptor was obtained from a man aged 45 to 65 who received an inactivated influenza vaccine. The source material was PBMCs from blood, sampled roughly 46 days after vaccination. The DNA of the CDR3 is TGTGCCAGCAGCCATCTAGCGGGAACTGCCACAGATACGCAGTATTTT. It specifies CASSHLAGTATDTQYF.